These 21 T cell receptor beta chains share one sample of origin, sequenced in a study of molecular identifiers for immune sequencing clone quantification. From the PCR reads, TCRdb called clonotypes with MiXCR, one entry per CDR3 protein. The repertoire includes about 8,400 distinct CDR3 sequences, 30% to 35% of them detected once, and about 7% sits in the top ten. Input material: naive CD8+ T cells from blood, with Jurkat cell RNA spiked in. Regarding subset: FACS-sorted CD8+CD4-CCR7+CD45RA+ naive T cells. The source of these receptors is a human donor in good health. Some libraries in this study had Jurkat cell RNA spiked in.

This chain joins TRBV4-2 and TRBJ1-5; D gene uncertain. This CDR3 has 14 amino acids. Trimming shortened V by 4 bases and J by 3 bases, and 10 bases separated the two germline ends. Germline CDR1 is LGHNA and CDR2 is YNFKEQ. CDR3 DNA sequence: TGTGCCAGCAGCCGAGGCCCAATCAATCAGCCCCAGCATTTT. This sequence encodes CASSRGPINQPQHF.

This chain uses TRBV4-3 with TRBJ2-7; 8 nucleotides match TRBD1. V lost 4 bases and J lost 2; bases outside the gene matches: 4. The CDR3 totals 14 residues. Germline V CDR1 and CDR2: LGHNA, YSLEER. As DNA, the CDR3 is TGCGCCAGCAGCCCCGTGACAGGGGCCTACGAGCAGTACTTC. It encodes CASSPVTGAYEQYF.

The chain recombines TRBV11-2 with TRBJ2-7, with D tentatively TRBD1 (7 bases). This CDR3 has 14 residues. Germline V gene data show CDR1 as SGHAT and CDR2 as FQNNGV. Trimming cost V 3 bases and J 3 bases, with 12 bases left between them. The CDR3 DNA sequence: TGTGCCAGCAGCTTTGGAGGGGGCAACTACGAGCAGTACTTC. Protein sequence: CASSFGGGNYEQYF.

The sample holds a few counts of this clonotype. The rearrangement links TRBV7-2 to TRBJ2-7; D may be TRBD2 (6 bases). V was clipped by 4 bases and J by 4 bases, with 14 bases between them. The germline V gene encodes CDR1 SGHTA and CDR2 FQGNSA. The CDR3 totals 14 residues. CDR3 bases: TGTGCCAGCAGCTCGGACTATCCTGGTTACGAGCAGTACTTC. It translates to CASSSDYPGYEQYF. Together with reference TRBV7-2 and TRBJ2-7, the CDR3 gives the full variable domain: GAGVSQSPSNKVTEKGKDVELRCDPISGHTALYWYRQSLGQGLEFLIYFQGNSAPDKSGLPSDRFSAERTGGSVSTLTIQRTQQEDSAVYLCASSSDYPGYEQYFGPGTRLTVT.

The chain employs TRBV5-1 and TRBJ2-3; the match to TRBD2 covers 7 bases. V lost 2 bases, J lost 5 bases, and 8 bases stayed unmatched. The CDR3 totals 15 residues. Germline V gives CDR1 SGHRS, CDR2 YFSETQ. In nucleotides, the CDR3 is TGCGCCAGCAGCTTAGCGGGGTGGTGGAGAGATACGCAGTATTTT. This translates into CASSLAGWWRDTQYF.

Notes on this clonotype: A single base separates this from a much larger clone, so it may be a read error. The CDR3 does not close with the conserved phenylalanine or tryptophan, likely indicating a read error. The rearrangement joins TRBV6-2 or TRBV6-3 to TRBJ1-1, with D possibly TRBD1 on 5 matching bases. V shed 5 bases and J shed 4 bases, with 11 bases lying between them. The CDR3 covers 13 residues. Germline V gene sequence: CDR1 MNHEY, CDR2 SVGEGT. The CDR3 protein is CASSRQWSTEAFS. The CDR3 bases are TGTGCCAGCAGTCGACAGTGGAGCACTGAAGCTTTCTCT.

On this clonotype itself: This may arise from a read error, as a much more abundant clone is one base away. V is TRBV4-3 and J is TRBJ2-5; tentatively, D is TRBD2 (8 bases). V lost 1 base, J lost 9 bases, and 24 bases lay in between. CDR3 length: 17 residues. CDR1 LGHNA and CDR2 YSLEER come from the germline V gene. CDR3 nucleotides: TGCGCCAGCAGCCAAGGAATCGGACGGGAGGGGGCCGAGTCCCAGTACTTC. Amino acids: CASSQGIGREGAESQYF.

With respect to this clonotype: A read error is possible here, since a much larger clone lies one base away. This sequence joins TRBV2 and TRBJ1-5; D ambiguous. The V gene's germline CDR1 is SNHLY and CDR2 FYNNEI. CDR3 length: 16 residues. CDR3 nucleotide sequence: TGTGCCAGCTGTGATTCGGAGGCGTGGGGCAATCAGCCCCAGCATTTT. Translation gives CASCDSEAWGNQPQHF.

This clonotype came up a few times. This rearrangement joins TRBV7-2 to TRBJ2-3; 11 bases are shared with TRBD2. The CDR3 spans 20 residues. The V gene's germline CDR1 is SGHTA and CDR2 FQGNSA. With V trimmed by 0 bases and J by 1 base, 12 bases remained unmatched. The CDR3 DNA follows: TGTGCCAGCAGCTTAGCTTTTAGCGGGAGGGCCGTGTTGGGCACAGATACGCAGTATTTT. This gives the protein CASSLAFSGRAVLGTDTQYF.

V and J are TRBV4-1 and TRBJ2-3; 10 positions match TRBD2. V was pared by 4 bases and J by 6 bases, with 10 bases of the junction left unmatched. Germline V gives CDR1 MGHRA, CDR2 YSYEKL. This CDR3 contains 16 residues. The CDR3 spells CASSLTQRGGGDTQYF. The DNA for the CDR3 is TGCGCCAGCAGCCTTACCCAGCGGGGGGGAGGGGATACGCAGTATTTT.

This clonotype was picked up a small number of times. The chain combines TRBV6-5 with TRBJ1-1; 7 nucleotides agree with TRBD1. From germline, CDR1 is MNHEY and CDR2 SVGAGI. The CDR3 sequence is 17 residues long. V dropped 7 bases and J dropped 4; count of bases not matched to a gene: 18. The CDR3 is CASTPILGQLMATEAFF. The CDR3 DNA sequence: TGTGCCAGCACCCCCATCTTGGGACAGCTGATGGCCACTGAAGCTTTCTTT.

For this clonotype: The germline gene is not matched at one end of the junction; a read error may be the cause. This chain links TRBV4-2 with TRBJ1-1; D ambiguous. The length of the CDR3 is 13 residues. Per germline, CDR1 LGHNA and CDR2 YNFKEQ. DNA of the CDR3: TGTGCCAGCAGCCCCGAGCCGAACACTGAAGCTTTCTTC. Its protein is CASSPEPNTEAFF.

The CDR3 region has the DNA TGTGCCAGCAGTTATCTGGACCCCGGGGAGCTGTTTTTT. Translated: CASSYLDPGELFF. V and J are TRBV28 and TRBJ2-2; D is uncertain. Germline V CDR1 and CDR2: MDHEN, SYDVKM. CDR3 length equals 13 residues. Trimming took 4 bases from V and 6 from J, leaving 9 bases between them.

In its sample, this clonotype is medium-sized. The chain is built from TRBV20-1 and TRBJ2-2; a weak D match, TRBD2 (5 bases). Germline V gene data show CDR1 as DFQATT and CDR2 as SNEGSKA (reference sequence). V was pared by 0 bases and J by 3 bases, with 8 bases between. This CDR3 has 14 amino acids. Written as DNA, the CDR3 is TGCAGTGCTAGAGACGGGGTATACACCGGGGAGCTGTTTTTT. This codes for CSARDGVYTGELFF.

This clonotype was seen only a few times. CDR3 loop: CASSPGPLGSYEQYF. CDR3 bases: TGTGCCAGCAGCCCCGGACCCCTGGGCTCCTACGAGCAGTACTTC. The chain couples TRBV7-6 to TRBJ2-7, with D unclear. Germline V gene sequence: CDR1 SGHVS, CDR2 FNYEAQ. Trimming cost V 5 bases and J 0 bases, with 14 bases left between them. The CDR3 runs 15 residues.

There are a few counts of this clonotype. V is TRBV14 and J is TRBJ2-6; the match to TRBD1 covers 9 bases. This CDR3 contains 17 residues. Germline V gene data show CDR1 as SGHDN and CDR2 as FVKESK. The V and J ends lost 3 bases and 3 bases, in that order; junction bases with no gene match: 6. CDR3 DNA: TGTGCCAGCAGCCACCCGGGACAGGGTGGTGGGGCCAACGTCCTGACTTTC. Amino acids: CASSHPGQGGGANVLTF.

Points on this clonotype: Given a much more abundant clone one base away, this may be a read error. The V and J genes are TRBV13 and TRBJ2-2, with D perhaps assigned TRBD1 or TRBD2 (5 bases each). CDR1 and CDR2 (germline): PRHDT, FYEKMQ (reference sequence). The CDR3 covers 13 residues. DNA of the CDR3: TGTGTCAGCAGCTTGAGGGGCACCGGGGAGCTGTTTTTT. It is translated as CVSSLRGTGELFF.

The chain uses TRBV7-6 and TRBJ2-3; a weak D match, TRBD2 (5 bases). Germline lookup yields CDR1 SGHVS and CDR2 FNYEAQ. V was trimmed by 1 base and J by 5 bases, leaving 13 bases between them. CDR3 length: 15 amino acids. Here the CDR3 reads CASSLVASYIDTQYF. The CDR3 nucleotides are TGTGCCAGCAGCTTAGTAGCGTCTTACATAGATACGCAGTATTTT.

The J gene is TRBJ2-7, the V gene TRBV7-9; D not resolved. The germline gives CDR1 SEHNR, CDR2 FQNEAQ (reference sequence). Trimming took 5 bases from V and 0 from J, leaving 14 bases between them. The length of the CDR3 is 15 residues. The CDR3 nucleotides read TGTGCCAGCAGCCCCCAATTCCCGAGCTCCTACGAGCAGTACTTC. Protein sequence: CASSPQFPSSYEQYF.

Comments on this clonotype: A much larger clone sits a single nucleotide away, making a read error possible. The J gene is TRBJ2-1, the V gene TRBV7-8; 10 positions agree with TRBD2. CDR3 length: 16 residues. The germline CDR1 and CDR2 sequences are SGHVS and FQNEAQ. Trimming at V came to 6 bases and at J to 10 bases, leaving 15 bases not matched to a gene. The DNA for the CDR3 is TGTGCCAGCAGTCTACCCCCGGGACTAGCGATCGAAGAGCAGTTCTTC. Protein: CASSLPPGLAIEEQFF.

The chain combines TRBV20-1 with TRBJ2-3, with TRBD2 as a possible D gene (5 bases). V gave up 1 base and J gave up 11 bases, with 13 bases separating them. CDR1 DFQATT and CDR2 SNEGSKA come from the germline V gene (reference sequence). This CDR3 contains 12 residues. CDR3 DNA sequence: TGCAGTGCTAGAGCCTATGAGGGAGAGCAGTATTTT. Protein product: CSARAYEGEQYF.